These 14 T cell receptor beta chains came from one sample sequenced in a study of tumor-infiltrating lymphocytes in primary liver carcinoma. The study extracted blood RNA from unsorted whole blood and also extracted germline DNA. From about 0.5 ug of total RNA, TCR beta-specific cDNA was reverse-transcribed using a constant-region primer. Each TCR beta library was derived from three nested multiplex PCR rounds that employed slightly modified ARM-PCR. A C-beta reverse primer and TRBV1-TRBV30 forward primers served in each of the first two PCR rounds, at 10 cycles apiece. Using its own MiXCR run on the multiplex PCR reads, TCRdb lists one record per CDR3 protein. The data contain a few hundred thousand distinct CDR3 sequences, 50% to 60% of them singletons. The source material was peripheral blood. The receptor set was obtained from a woman between 25 and 40 years old with primary liver carcinoma and hepatitis B virus infection.

This clonotype appeared many times. V is TRBV29-1 and J is TRBJ1-5; D is unresolved. CDR1 and CDR2 from the germline V gene are SQVTM and ANQGSEA. Trimming took 3 bases from V and 3 from J, leaving 12 bases between them. The CDR3 has 14 amino acids. Written as DNA, the CDR3 is TGCAGCGTTGAGGTTTCGAGTTTCAATCAGCCCCAGCATTTT. Residues: CSVEVSSFNQPQHF.

The CDR3 loop reads CASSYSTGGADKNIQYF. In DNA, the CDR3 is TGTGCCAGCAGTTACTCGACAGGAGGGGCCGACAAAAACATTCAGTACTTC. The chain employs TRBV6-2 or TRBV6-3 and TRBJ2-4; perhaps D is TRBD1 or TRBD2 (6 bases each). There are 17 residues in the CDR3. Trimming took off 0 bases at V and 3 bases at J, with 15 bases between the two ends. Looked up from germline, CDR1 is MNHEY and CDR2 is SVGEGT.

Note on this clonotype: The junction and the germline gene differ at one end; a read error may be behind it. This sequence joins TRBV29-1 and TRBJ2-4, with D perhaps matching TRBD1 or TRBD2 (5 bases each). Per germline, CDR1 SQVTM and CDR2 ANQGSEA. The length of the CDR3 is 13 residues. CDR3 protein: CSVEEGVKNILYF. CDR3 in DNA: TGCAGCGTTGAAGAGGGGGTGAAAAACATTCTGTATTTC.

Concerning this clonotype: One end of the junction varies from germline; a read error may be responsible. The chain is built from TRBV13 and TRBJ1-1; D is undetermined. The germline V gene encodes CDR1 PRHDT and CDR2 FYEKMQ (reference sequence). This CDR3 contains 12 residues. The CDR3 reads CVSSRSNFEAFF. The CDR3, as DNA: TGTGTCAGCAGCCGCTCTAACTTTGAAGCTTTCTTT.

As for this clonotype: One end of the junction fails to match germline, which may point to a read error. The rearrangement joins TRBV12-3 or TRBV12-4 to TRBJ2-7; 8 positions match TRBD2. The CDR3 covers 17 residues. In nucleotides, the CDR3 is TGTGCCAGCTGTTTACGGGGGCGTCTAGCGGGCCTCTACGAGCAGTACTTC. Translated: CASCLRGRLAGLYEQYF.

The sample holds a few counts of this clonotype. The gene calls are TRBV4-2 and TRBJ2-3, with D perhaps TRBD2 (6 bases). The CDR3 consists of 16 residues. V was cut by 0 bases and J by 4 bases, with 14 bases left in between. Germline loops: CDR1 LGHNA, CDR2 YNFKEQ. This CDR3 reads CASSQDLFGGSDTQYF. CDR3 DNA: TGTGCCAGCAGCCAAGATCTATTCGGGGGTTCAGATACGCAGTATTTT.

The chain has TRBV28 and TRBJ1-5, with D unclear. This CDR3 spans 13 amino acids. Germline CDR1 is MDHEN and CDR2 is SYDVKM. Trimming pared 6 bases from V and 3 bases from J, leaving 9 bases between. The CDR3 DNA follows: TGTGCCAGCAGGATAAACAACAATCAGCCCCAGCATTTT. It yields the protein CASRINNNQPQHF.

About this clonotype itself: This may be a read error, as it is one base from a much larger clone. The chain recombines TRBV12-3 or TRBV12-4 with TRBJ2-1; D is perhaps TRBD2 (6 bases). Trimming cost V 8 bases and J 8 bases, with 13 bases left between them. The CDR3 totals 12 residues. CDR3 in DNA: TGTGCCAGCTGTACCGGGAGCGATGAGCAGTTCTTC. This translates into CASCTGSDEQFF.

This clonotype was picked up many times. This rearrangement joins TRBV11-1 to TRBJ2-7, with a tentative D call TRBD2 (7 bases). Trimming took 5 bases from V and 3 from J, leaving 20 bases between them. The CDR3 length is 16 residues. Germline V gives CDR1 SGHAT, CDR2 FQDESV (reference sequence). CDR3: CASSLGLGGAIYEQYF. CDR3 DNA sequence: TGTGCCAGCAGCCTCGGATTGGGGGGGGCCATCTACGAGCAGTACTTC. The full variable domain, rest sourced from reference TRBV11-1 and TRBJ2-7, is EAEVAQSPRYKITEKSQAVAFWCDPISGHATLYWYRQILGQGPELLVQFQDESVVDDSQLPKDRFSAERLKGVDSTLKIQPAELGDSAMYLCASSLGLGGAIYEQYFGPGTRLTVT.

A note on this clonotype: Being one base from a much bigger clone, this may be a read error. The chain has TRBV29-1 and TRBJ2-3, with 11 bases that match TRBD2. The CDR3 contains 14 residues. Germline assignment: CDR1 SQVTM and CDR2 ANQGSEA. CDR3 sequence reads: CSAPGTSGTNTQYF. In DNA form, the CDR3 reads TGCAGCGCCCCCGGGACTAGCGGCACAAATACGCAGTATTTT.

This clonotype was observed many times. This chain links TRBV10-3 with TRBJ2-3; 13 bases fit TRBD2. The CDR3 consists of 13 residues. With V trimmed by 10 bases and J by 4 bases, 2 bases remained unmatched. Looked up from germline, CDR1 is ENHRY and CDR2 is SYGVKD. The CDR3 coding sequence is TGTGCCACGGGACTAGCGGGGTCAGATACGCAGTATTTT. Residues: CATGLAGSDTQYF.

This clonotype has ten or more counts. The rearrangement joins TRBV6-5 to TRBJ2-7, with D hard to call. This CDR3 comprises 13 residues. Germline V gene data show CDR1 as MNHEY and CDR2 as SVGAGI. Trimming shortened V by 2 bases and J by 3 bases, and 8 bases separated the two germline ends. CDR3 sequence (DNA): TGTGCCAGCAGTTACGGGGTGAGCTACGAGCAGTACTTC. Its translation: CASSYGVSYEQYF.

The CDR3 spells CASSSRVITDTQYF. The CDR3 nucleotides read TGTGCCAGCAGTAGCCGGGTGATCACAGATACGCAGTATTTT. The chain couples TRBV28 to TRBJ2-3; the D is unclear. The CDR3 sequence is 14 residues long. V shed 5 bases and J shed 2 bases, with 11 bases lying between them. Germline assignment: CDR1 MDHEN and CDR2 SYDVKM.

The sample holds many counts of this clonotype. The chain uses TRBV4-3 and TRBJ2-1; D is perhaps TRBD1 (6 bases). This CDR3 is built from 14 residues. From germline, CDR1 is LGHNA and CDR2 YSLEER. The V end lost 4 bases, the J end lost 5 bases, and 12 bases lay between the germline ends. The DNA of the CDR3 is TGCGCCAGCAGCCGAACAGGGTGGGACAATGAGCAGTTCTTC. It yields the protein CASSRTGWDNEQFF.